This entry is about one T cell receptor (beta chain). Its antigen is undetermined. The record originates from a study of response to subunit inactivated influenza vaccine. The germline CDR1 and CDR2 sequences are MNHEY and SVGEGT. This CDR3 has 16 residues. Trimming left V 2 bases short and J 0 bases short, with 10 bases between. Overall study findings and caveats: The authors suggested that few new T cells are recruited per seasonal influenza vaccination.

TCRdb re-called the RT-PCR reads with MiXCR, one entry per CDR3 protein. This sample has 500,000 to 750,000 distinct CDR3 sequences; 14% occur once, and the top ten carry 11%. The sequence was collected from a man in his fifties or sixties who received an inactivated influenza vaccine. The sample consisted of PBMCs from blood, taken 12 days after vaccination. The chain has TRBV6-2 or TRBV6-3 and TRBJ1-4, with no clear D. The CDR3 bases are TGTGCCAGCAGTTACGACCGGAGGACAACTAATGAAAAACTGTTTTTT. Translated: CASSYDRRTTNEKLFF.